The present entry profiles one T cell receptor (beta chain) with its context. There is no known antigen for this receptor. The sample holds no much larger clone one base away, and base qualities are not on file. This record belongs to a study of T cells after yellow fever vaccination (dated by TCRdb to the late 2010s). About the investigation overall: The SMART-Seq v4 Ultra Low Input RNA kit was used to prepare libraries from fractions with low cell numbers. To follow T-cell clones before and after both primary and booster YFV17D yellow fever vaccination, bulk TCR alpha and beta repertoires underwent longitudinal sequencing. Two healthy male donors, one aged 18 to 30 and one aged 30 to 40 years, made up the cohort. Blood was drawn at multiple timepoints before and after primary and secondary immunization, with bulk PBMC replicates and cell subsets isolated. General conclusions and limits of the study: Most clones expanded after primary vaccination (approximately 96% of CD4 and roughly 91% of CD8) were re-detected after the booster, suggesting that broad memory maintenance occurred. The study included only a couple of donors, which limits how far the findings can be generalized. Computational filtering was required because FACS-sorted repertoires could contain abundant contaminating clonotypes from the bulk population. A small share of clonotypes was detected in both CD4 and CD8 compartments, with the overlap likely arising from convergent recombination. The secondary T-cell response was found to be weaker but faster than the primary response, with a peak reached on day 5 rather than on day 15.

TCR cDNA was synthesized by 5'RACE template switching, which introduced a universal primer site and unique molecular identifiers. cDNA synthesis was primed from both the TCR alpha and TCR beta constant segments. Two PCR steps were used to amplify libraries, with sample barcodes and sequencing adapters being added in the second step. Libraries were sequenced on Illumina HiSeq 2500 (2x100 bp) or NovaSeq (2x150 bp). Under the source paper's analysis protocol: MIGEC was used to demultiplex reads and collapse the reads into UMI consensus sequences, and MiXCR was used for V(D)J alignment. Clonotypes responding to the vaccine were identified with edgeR on replicate PBMC samples, with the criteria of FDR below 0.01 and a log2 fold change above 5 up to day 15. Bulk clonotypes were assigned CD4 or CD8 identity according to which sequenced CD4 or CD8 repertoire held them at higher abundance. The raw public reads went through TCRdb reprocessing: fastp at Q25, MiXCR clone calling, in-frame beta chains kept. Entries are consolidated by CDR3 protein sequence, retaining the most common genes and DNA. TCRdb, rather than the study authors, made the V and J calls. The sample table records almost 600,000 distinct CDR3 sequences; about 14% of these occur just once. The ten largest account for about 14% of the sample.

V and J lose 1 base and 1 base, and a span of 8 bases separates them. CDR1 and CDR2 are read off the germline V gene (reference sequence) as SGHNT and YYREEE. Measured from the cysteine to the phenylalanine, the CDR3 is 14 residues long. Here the CDR3 DNA is all that survives: 42 bases in frame from base 1. This specimen's treatment or condition label, per the study, means: live attenuated yellow fever vaccine strain. At each blood-draw timepoint, two biological replicates of bulk PBMCs were collected. PBMCs were isolated from peripheral blood using a standard Ficoll-Paque protocol. TriZol was used to extract RNA from bulk PBMCs, CD4 and CD8 fractions, and dextramer-positive and dextramer-negative fractions.

The receptor comes from a man aged 30 to 45 who received the YFV17D yellow fever vaccine. Sequencing used PBMCs, obtained on the day of the yellow fever booster vaccination. The rearrangement combines TRBV5-4 with TRBJ1-1; the D gene is not confidently resolved. The DNA is TGTGCCAGCAGCTTGTATACGGCGAACACTGAAGCTTTCTTT. Its product reads: CASSLYTANTEAFF.